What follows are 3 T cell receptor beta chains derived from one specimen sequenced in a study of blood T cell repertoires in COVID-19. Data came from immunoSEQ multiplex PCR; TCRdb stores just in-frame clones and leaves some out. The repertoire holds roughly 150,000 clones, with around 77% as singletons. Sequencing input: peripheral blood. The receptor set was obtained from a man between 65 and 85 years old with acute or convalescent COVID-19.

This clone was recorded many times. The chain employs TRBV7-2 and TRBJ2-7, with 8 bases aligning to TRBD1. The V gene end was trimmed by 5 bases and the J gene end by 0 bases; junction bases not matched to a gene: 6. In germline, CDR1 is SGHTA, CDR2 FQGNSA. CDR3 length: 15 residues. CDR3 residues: CASSHWDRSSYEQYF. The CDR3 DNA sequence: TGTGCCAGCAGCCATTGGGACAGGAGCTCCTACGAGCAGTACTTC.

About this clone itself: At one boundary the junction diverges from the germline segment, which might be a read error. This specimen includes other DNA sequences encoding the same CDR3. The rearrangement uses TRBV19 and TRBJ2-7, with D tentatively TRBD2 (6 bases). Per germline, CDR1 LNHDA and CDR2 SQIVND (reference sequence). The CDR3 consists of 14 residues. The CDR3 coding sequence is TGTGCCACCAATAGGGGTGCGGGGTTGGACGAGCAGTACTTT. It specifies CATNRGAGLDEQYF.

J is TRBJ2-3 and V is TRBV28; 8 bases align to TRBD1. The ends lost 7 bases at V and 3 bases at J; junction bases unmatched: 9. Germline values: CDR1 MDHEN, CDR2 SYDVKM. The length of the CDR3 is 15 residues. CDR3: CASTLDRVGTDTQYF. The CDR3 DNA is TGTGCCAGCACTTTGGACAGGGTAGGGACAGATACGCAGTATTTT.